This TCR beta chain stems from a study of T-cell reconstitution after alpha-beta-depleted transplantation in children. CDR3 length: 17 residues. Per germline, CDR1 SGHAT and CDR2 FQNNGV. With 6 bases clipped from V and 0 bases from J, the junction kept 6 bases outside the gene matches. The library targeted TCRbeta and was prepared with unique molecular identifiers. TCRdb called the PCR reads again in MiXCR, with one record for every CDR3 protein. The sample records just over 350,000 distinct CDR3 sequences, about an eighth being singletons. The sample in question was PBMCs, obtained from the stem cell graft. The sequence was collected from a human donor who donated a stem cell graft to a child with Fanconi anemia. V gene TRBV11-2 combines with J gene TRBJ2-3, with 13 bases identical to TRBD2. CDR3 protein: CASSLRLAGGSTDTQYF. The CDR3 bases are TGTGCCAGCAGTCTGAGACTAGCGGGGGGTAGCACAGATACGCAGTATTTT.